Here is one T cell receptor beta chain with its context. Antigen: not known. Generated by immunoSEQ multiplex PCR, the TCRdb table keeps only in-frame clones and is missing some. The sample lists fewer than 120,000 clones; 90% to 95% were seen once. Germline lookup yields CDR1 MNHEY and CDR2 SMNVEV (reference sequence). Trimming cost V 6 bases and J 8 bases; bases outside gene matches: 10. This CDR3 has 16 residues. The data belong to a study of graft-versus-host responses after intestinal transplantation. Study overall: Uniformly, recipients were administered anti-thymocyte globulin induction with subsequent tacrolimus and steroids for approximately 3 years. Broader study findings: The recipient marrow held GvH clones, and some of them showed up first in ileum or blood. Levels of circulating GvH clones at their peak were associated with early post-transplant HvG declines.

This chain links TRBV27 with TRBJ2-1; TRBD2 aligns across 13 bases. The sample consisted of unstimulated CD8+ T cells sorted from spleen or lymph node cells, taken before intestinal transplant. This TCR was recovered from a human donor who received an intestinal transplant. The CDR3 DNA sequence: TGTGCCAGCAGCCTTCTACTAGCGGGAGGGCCCGATGAGCAGTTCTTC. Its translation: CASSLLLAGGPDEQFF.